The rows below give T cell receptor beta chains drawn from one sample of a study of blood T cell repertoires in COVID-19. Only in-frame clones appear in the TCRdb table, and some are missing; sequencing was by immunoSEQ multiplex PCR. The repertoire holds 300,000 or so clones, about 90% seen once, with 3.7% in the top ten. Sequences were obtained from peripheral blood. All receptors come from a woman aged 40 to 49 with acute or convalescent COVID-19. Each CDR3 is given with its conserved first and last residue. D genes are given only for firm matches. Expanded clones are given a class, and other clones once, few, many or no size at all.

v_gene: TRBV3-1/TRBV3-2
abundance: few
j_gene: TRBJ2-2
d_gene: NA
CDR3nt: TGTGCCAGCAGCCGCGTCGAGAGTGTGCGGGCCGGGGAGCTGTTTTTT
CDR3aa: CASSRVESVRAGELFF

v_gene: TRBV5-1
abundance: NA
j_gene: TRBJ1-1
d_gene: NA
CDR3nt: TGCGCCAGCAGTTTCGGGGCCGTCAGGGGTGAAGCTTTCTTT
CDR3aa: CASSFGAVRGEAFF

v_gene: TRBV6-1
abundance: NA
j_gene: TRBJ1-2
d_gene: NA
CDR3nt: TGTGCCAGCAGTGAAGACAGGGACCAGAGCTACACCTTC
CDR3aa: CASSEDRDQSYTF

v_gene: TRBV27
abundance: once
j_gene: TRBJ1-5
d_gene: TRBD1
CDR3nt: TGTGCCAGCAGTTTGACAGGGGAGAGACGCCAGCCCCAGCATTTT
CDR3aa: CASSLTGERRQPQHF

v_gene: TRBV3-1/TRBV3-2
abundance: NA
j_gene: TRBJ1-6
d_gene: NA
CDR3nt: TGTGCCACCGGGGGGTCCTATTCACCCCTCCACTTT
CDR3aa: CATGGSYSPLHF

v_gene: TRBV19
abundance: NA
j_gene: TRBJ2-2
d_gene: TRBD1
CDR3nt: TGTGCCAGTAGTCCTCGGGACAGGGAAACCGGGGAGCTGTTTTTT
CDR3aa: CASSPRDRETGELFF

v_gene: TRBV9
abundance: few
j_gene: TRBJ1-1
d_gene: NA
CDR3nt: TGTGCCAGCAGCCCCTCGAGAGGGCGCGCAACTGAAGCTTTCTTT
CDR3aa: CASSPSRGRATEAFF

v_gene: TRBV5-1
abundance: NA
j_gene: TRBJ1-4
d_gene: NA
CDR3nt: TGCGCCAGCAGCCTACAGGGTGTAGGTGAAAAACTGTTTTTT
CDR3aa: CASSLQGVGEKLFF

v_gene: TRBV19
abundance: NA
j_gene: TRBJ2-1
d_gene: TRBD2
CDR3nt: TGTGCCAGTAGTATTCTCCGACTAGCGGGGAGCAATGAGCAGTTCTTC
CDR3aa: CASSILRLAGSNEQFF

v_gene: TRBV12-3/TRBV12-4
abundance: NA
j_gene: TRBJ1-2
d_gene: TRBD1
CDR3nt: TGTGCCAGCAGAATGACAGGGGGGGGCTACACCTTC
CDR3aa: CASRMTGGGYTF

v_gene: TRBV23-1
abundance: NA
j_gene: TRBJ2-5
d_gene: TRBD2
CDR3nt: TGCGCCAGCAGTCCCTCCGCGGGTTCGCGGGGGGCCCAAGAGACCCAGTACTTC
CDR3aa: CASSPSAGSRGAQETQYF

v_gene: TRBV5-6
abundance: NA
j_gene: TRBJ1-4
d_gene: TRBD1
CDR3nt: TGTGCCAGCAGCGGCGGGACAGGGGTTGGTGAAAAACTGTTTTTT
CDR3aa: CASSGGTGVGEKLFF

v_gene: TRBV7-8
abundance: once
j_gene: TRBJ1-1
d_gene: TRBD1
CDR3nt: TGTGCCAGCAGCGGCAGGGGGCTGATGAACACTGAAGCTTTCTTT
CDR3aa: CASSGRGLMNTEAFF

v_gene: TRBV7-8
abundance: NA
j_gene: TRBJ2-5
d_gene: TRBD2
CDR3nt: TGTGCCAGCAGCCCCAGACGAACGAACCCGGGACTAGCTCTAGAGACCCAGTACTTC
CDR3aa: CASSPRRTNPGLALETQYF

v_gene: TRBV11-2
abundance: NA
j_gene: TRBJ1-5
d_gene: NA
CDR3nt: TGTGCCAGCAGCTTAGATAGGGGGGGGCTAGATCAGCCCCAGCATTTT
CDR3aa: CASSLDRGGLDQPQHF

v_gene: TRBV6-2/TRBV6-3
abundance: NA
j_gene: TRBJ1-1
d_gene: NA
CDR3nt: TGTGCCAGCAGTTCTCGGACAGCTATGAACACTGAAGCTTTCTTT
CDR3aa: CASSSRTAMNTEAFF

v_gene: TRBV6-6
abundance: NA
j_gene: TRBJ1-1
d_gene: TRBD1
CDR3nt: TGTGCCAGCAGTTACTCGCCCGACAGGGGCACTGAAGCTTTCTTT
CDR3aa: CASSYSPDRGTEAFF

v_gene: TRBV10-3
abundance: NA
j_gene: TRBJ2-3
d_gene: TRBD1
CDR3nt: TGTGCCATCAGCCGGGGACAGGGAAGGACAGATACGCAGTATTTT
CDR3aa: CAISRGQGRTDTQYF

v_gene: TRBV4-2
abundance: few
j_gene: TRBJ1-3
d_gene: NA
CDR3nt: TGTGCCAGCAGCCAAGATCAAAGGACAGTCTCTGGAAACACCATATATTTT
CDR3aa: CASSQDQRTVSGNTIYF

v_gene: TRBV12-3/TRBV12-4
abundance: NA
j_gene: TRBJ2-3
d_gene: NA
CDR3nt: TGTGCCAGCAGTTTAACGAGTCTGGATACGCAGTATTTT
CDR3aa: CASSLTSLDTQYF

v_gene: TRBV18
abundance: NA
j_gene: TRBJ1-2
d_gene: NA
CDR3nt: TGTGCCAGCTCACCAGGGCCGGGGGGCGCGTATGGCTACACCTTC
CDR3aa: CASSPGPGGAYGYTF

v_gene: TRBV10-2
abundance: NA
j_gene: TRBJ2-5
d_gene: NA
CDR3nt: TGCGCCAGCACGCCAACAGGGGTGGCGGGGGAGACCCAGTACTTC
CDR3aa: CASTPTGVAGETQYF

v_gene: TRBV5-1
abundance: once
j_gene: TRBJ1-1
d_gene: NA
CDR3nt: TGCGCCAGCAGCCAGGGGCCGTCGAACACTGAAGCTTTCTTT
CDR3aa: CASSQGPSNTEAFF

v_gene: TRBV9
abundance: NA
j_gene: TRBJ2-2
d_gene: TRBD2
CDR3nt: TGTGCCAGCAGCCATGACTGGGGTAGCGGGGTGAACACCGGGGAGCTGTTTTTT
CDR3aa: CASSHDWGSGVNTGELFF

v_gene: TRBV5-8
abundance: NA
j_gene: TRBJ2-6
d_gene: TRBD2
CDR3nt: TGTGCCAGCAGCTTGGCCGGGGGGTCCTCCTCTGGGGCCAACGTCCTGACTTTC
CDR3aa: CASSLAGGSSSGANVLTF

v_gene: TRBV19
abundance: NA
j_gene: TRBJ2-3
d_gene: TRBD1
CDR3nt: TGTGCCAGTAGCGATCAGGGGGTGGTCACAGATACGCAGTATTTT
CDR3aa: CASSDQGVVTDTQYF

v_gene: TRBV2
abundance: NA
j_gene: TRBJ2-1
d_gene: NA
CDR3nt: TGTGCCAGCAGGATAGGGGGTTTTTTCCAACCCTCCTACAATGAGCAGTTCTTC
CDR3aa: CASRIGGFFQPSYNEQFF

v_gene: TRBV5-5
abundance: NA
j_gene: TRBJ1-5
d_gene: NA
CDR3nt: TGTGCCAGCAGCCCGCGGGACAGCAATCAGCCCCAGCATTTT
CDR3aa: CASSPRDSNQPQHF

v_gene: TRBV28
abundance: NA
j_gene: TRBJ2-1
d_gene: TRBD2
CDR3nt: TGTGCCAGCAGTTTTCCGGGACTAGCGGGGGAGAATTACAATGAGCAGTTCTTC
CDR3aa: CASSFPGLAGENYNEQFF

v_gene: TRBV23-1
abundance: once
j_gene: TRBJ2-5
d_gene: TRBD2
CDR3nt: TGCGCCAGCAGTCAACTGGGACTAGCGCGTAGGGAGACCCAGTACTTC
CDR3aa: CASSQLGLARRETQYF

v_gene: TRBV14
abundance: NA
j_gene: TRBJ1-2
d_gene: NA
CDR3nt: TGTGCCAGCAGCCACTGGCAGGGAACTGGCTACACCTTC
CDR3aa: CASSHWQGTGYTF

v_gene: TRBV3-1/TRBV3-2
abundance: NA
j_gene: TRBJ1-1
d_gene: NA
CDR3nt: TGTGCCAGCAGCCAGTCAGGGAACGCTGAAGCTTTCTTT
CDR3aa: CASSQSGNAEAFF

v_gene: TRBV21-1
abundance: NA
j_gene: TRBJ1-2
d_gene: NA
CDR3nt: TGTGCCAGCAGCAATTGGACAGGGCGTGATGGCTACACCTTC
CDR3aa: CASSNWTGRDGYTF

v_gene: TRBV20-1
abundance: NA
j_gene: TRBJ1-1
d_gene: NA
CDR3nt: TGCAGTGCTAGTTCAGGGGCGAACACTGAAGCTTTCTTT
CDR3aa: CSASSGANTEAFF

v_gene: TRBV14
abundance: NA
j_gene: TRBJ2-1
d_gene: TRBD1
CDR3nt: TGTGCCAGCAGCGACGGGACAGATTACAATGAGCAGTTCTTC
CDR3aa: CASSDGTDYNEQFF

v_gene: TRBV10-1
abundance: few
j_gene: TRBJ1-6
d_gene: NA
CDR3nt: TGCGCCAGCAGTGCCAACATTAATTCACCCCTCCACTTT
CDR3aa: CASSANINSPLHF

v_gene: TRBV4-1
abundance: NA
j_gene: TRBJ2-1
d_gene: TRBD2
CDR3nt: TGCGCCAGCAGCCAAGATGTTGGAGCGGGGGGGGACAATGAGCAGTTCTTC
CDR3aa: CASSQDVGAGGDNEQFF

v_gene: TRBV5-1
abundance: NA
j_gene: TRBJ2-3
d_gene: NA
CDR3nt: TGCGCCAGCAGCTTCGCTACTGCCCCCGAGGGTGCGCAGTATTTT
CDR3aa: CASSFATAPEGAQYF

v_gene: TRBV5-1
abundance: NA
j_gene: TRBJ2-3
d_gene: TRBD1
CDR3nt: TGCGCCAGCAGCTTATATAGGGGACAGGGGGCCACAGATACGCAGTATTTT
CDR3aa: CASSLYRGQGATDTQYF

v_gene: TRBV5-6
abundance: NA
j_gene: TRBJ2-1
d_gene: TRBD2
CDR3nt: TGTGCCAGCAGCTTGTACGGGGGGAGCTCCTACAATGAGCAGTTCTTC
CDR3aa: CASSLYGGSSYNEQFF

v_gene: TRBV29-1
abundance: NA
j_gene: TRBJ2-3
d_gene: TRBD2
CDR3nt: TGCAGCGTTGCCTGGTGGAGCGGGGGGGTAGAGGATACGCAGTATTTT
CDR3aa: CSVAWWSGGVEDTQYF

v_gene: TRBV27
abundance: NA
j_gene: TRBJ2-1
d_gene: NA
CDR3nt: TGTGCCAGCAGTTTACCCCCGGGGGGCCCCTACAATGAGCAGTTCTTC
CDR3aa: CASSLPPGGPYNEQFF

v_gene: TRBV27
abundance: NA
j_gene: TRBJ1-1
d_gene: TRBD1
CDR3nt: TGTGCCAGCGGGAAACGTGGCAGGGGGCTTTCACGGAACACTGAAGCTTTCTTT
CDR3aa: CASGKRGRGLSRNTEAFF

v_gene: TRBV10-3
abundance: NA
j_gene: TRBJ1-1
d_gene: NA
CDR3nt: TGTGCCATCAGTGAGTCTGGGGGGGAATTGAACACTGAAGCTTTCTTT
CDR3aa: CAISESGGELNTEAFF

v_gene: TRBV3-1/TRBV3-2
abundance: NA
j_gene: TRBJ1-1
d_gene: NA
CDR3nt: TGTGCCAGCAGCCAAGCAGGCACTGAAGCTTTCTTT
CDR3aa: CASSQAGTEAFF

v_gene: TRBV7-9
abundance: NA
j_gene: TRBJ2-3
d_gene: NA
CDR3nt: TGTGCCAGCAGCCTGACTGGATCAGATACGCAGTATTTT
CDR3aa: CASSLTGSDTQYF

v_gene: TRBV9
abundance: NA
j_gene: TRBJ1-3
d_gene: NA
CDR3nt: TGTGCCAGCAGCGTAGATGAAGCCCGCTCTGGAAACACCATATATTTT
CDR3aa: CASSVDEARSGNTIYF

v_gene: TRBV7-9
abundance: NA
j_gene: TRBJ1-1
d_gene: NA
CDR3nt: TGTGCCAGCAGCCCACCGGGACTTCCAAGCACTGAAGCTTTCTTT
CDR3aa: CASSPPGLPSTEAFF

v_gene: TRBV5-1
abundance: once
j_gene: TRBJ1-1
d_gene: NA
CDR3nt: TGCGCCAGCAGTTCAACCACAGGGTTAACTGAAGCTTTCTTT
CDR3aa: CASSSTTGLTEAFF

v_gene: TRBV25-1
abundance: NA
j_gene: TRBJ1-1
d_gene: NA
CDR3nt: TGTGCCAGCAGTGTTTCCGAGCTGAACACTGAAGCTTTCTTT
CDR3aa: CASSVSELNTEAFF

v_gene: TRBV19
abundance: NA
j_gene: TRBJ1-2
d_gene: NA
CDR3nt: TGTGCCAGTAGGTTCGAGACAGGACATGGCTACACCTTC
CDR3aa: CASRFETGHGYTF

v_gene: TRBV14
abundance: NA
j_gene: TRBJ1-2
d_gene: NA
CDR3nt: TGTGCCAGCAGCCAAGTGGGCCGGAACTATGGCTACACCTTC
CDR3aa: CASSQVGRNYGYTF

v_gene: TRBV6-5
abundance: NA
j_gene: TRBJ2-1
d_gene: NA
CDR3nt: TGTGCCAGCAACAGAGGGGGCTACAATGAGCAGTTCTTC
CDR3aa: CASNRGGYNEQFF

v_gene: TRBV3-1/TRBV3-2
abundance: once
j_gene: TRBJ1-2
d_gene: NA
CDR3nt: TGTGCCAGCAGCCAACCGCATCAGGGGCACGGCTACACCTTC
CDR3aa: CASSQPHQGHGYTF

v_gene: TRBV10-3
abundance: NA
j_gene: TRBJ1-1
d_gene: NA
CDR3nt: TGTGCCATCGCCGCGGGGAACACTGAAGCTTTCTTT
CDR3aa: CAIAAGNTEAFF

v_gene: TRBV4-1
abundance: NA
j_gene: TRBJ2-2
d_gene: TRBD1
CDR3nt: TGCGCCAGCAGCGCCCGCCTCCAGGGGGCGCAGGGGGAGCTGTTTTTT
CDR3aa: CASSARLQGAQGELFF

v_gene: TRBV15
abundance: NA
j_gene: TRBJ1-4
d_gene: NA
CDR3nt: TGTGCCACCGGGGGGGTAGCAACTAATGAAAAACTGTTTTTT
CDR3aa: CATGGVATNEKLFF

v_gene: TRBV6-6
abundance: NA
j_gene: TRBJ1-6
d_gene: TRBD1
CDR3nt: TGTGCCAGCAGCGCAGACAGGGGGTCGAATTCACCCCTCCACTTT
CDR3aa: CASSADRGSNSPLHF

v_gene: TRBV6-6
abundance: NA
j_gene: TRBJ1-4
d_gene: NA
CDR3nt: TGTGCCAGCACCCCTCCAACTAATGAAAAACTGTTTTTT
CDR3aa: CASTPPTNEKLFF